The 6 T cell receptor delta chains below come from one sample, sequenced in a study of γδ T cells in repeated Plasmodium falciparum infection. TCRdb re-called the multiplex PCR reads via CATT. The data hold 50,000 or so delta-chain clones, with roughly 1.6% observed a single time. Flow sorting of PBMC yielded separate Vgamma9/Vdelta2+ and Vdelta2-negative gammadelta T cell populations for bulk repertoire analysis. Material: gamma-delta T cells from blood. The receptors were sampled from a pool of human donors (malaria-infected and uninfected, not separated).

About this clone itself: A far larger clone is just one base off, so this is likely a read error. Other DNA sequences within the sample encode an identical CDR3. No J gene was named, though the V gene is TRDV1; the D call in the table, TRDD3, was not verified against the DNA. Looked up from germline, CDR1 is TSWWSYY and CDR2 is QGS. This CDR3 contains 25 residues. The CDR3 nucleotides read TGTGCTCTTGGGGAACTGCCTCCCGCGGTCGTAAAGGGCTGGGGGATACCCCCTTACACCGATAAGCTCATCTTT. Protein sequence: CALGELPPAVVKGWGIPPYTDKLIF.

This clone was seen only a few times. TCRdb's entry gives the protein of a much larger clone, which mismatches this DNA's translation at residue 17, likely from a read error; the protein reported here is translated from the DNA. The CDR3 sequence is CALKCIFPGIFWGIPTNKLIF. For the CDR3, the DNA is TGTGCTCTTAAATGTATCTTCCCTGGTATCTTCTGGGGGATACCTACCAATAAACTCATCTTT. The chain couples TRDV1 to TRDJ1; 11 bases are a match to TRDD3. This CDR3 has 21 amino acids. CDR1 is TSWWSYY and CDR2 is QGS in the germline V gene. V was pared by 8 bases and J by 6 bases, with 29 bases of the junction left unmatched.

Only a few counts were recorded for this clone. The protein given by TCRdb reflects a much larger clone and differs at residue 12 from this DNA's translation, likely from a read error; the protein shown is the DNA's translation. The chain uses TRDV1 and TRDJ1; D possibly corresponds to TRDD2 (6 bases). TCRdb leaves out the J gene; it was filled in here by matching the DNA to germline. This CDR3 is built from 19 residues. The V end lost 0 bases, the J end lost 0 bases, and 20 bases lay between the germline ends. CDR1 TSWWSYY and CDR2 QGS come from the germline V gene. Here the CDR3 DNA reads TGTGCTCTTGGGGAACTCGCCTTCCCGTATGGTTCGTACACCGATAAACTCATCTTT. Translated, it gives CALGELAFPYGSYTDKLIF.

This clone was counted a few times. The protein in TCRdb stems from a much larger clone and differs at residue 8 from this DNA's translation, likely a read error; here the protein is translated from the DNA. The J gene is TRDJ1, the V gene TRDV3; weak D call: TRDD3 (5 bases). The CDR3 is 15 amino acids. The germline V gene has CDR1 TVYSNPD and CDR2 GDNSRS (reference sequence). V gave up 3 bases and J gave up 2 bases, with 19 bases separating them. CDR3 DNA sequence: TGTGCCTTGCCGGCGGGGACCATGGGGACCGATAAACTCATCTTT. Its translation is CALPAGTMGTDKLIF.

As to this clone: TCRdb pairs this DNA with a much larger clone's protein that differs at residue 7, likely a read error; the protein shown was translated from the DNA. The chain joins TRDV1 to TRDJ1, with 13 bases fitting TRDD3. TCRdb is silent on the J gene; assignment here came from matching the DNA to germline. The CDR3 covers 22 residues. Trimming at V came to 6 bases and at J to 1 base, leaving 23 bases not matched to a gene. CDR1 is TSWWSYY, CDR2 QGS, per germline. The CDR3 loop reads CALGNGVPTGGYEWFRTDKLIF. The CDR3 coding sequence is TGTGCTCTTGGAAACGGGGTCCCTACTGGGGGATACGAGTGGTTCCGCACCGATAAACTCATCTTT.

As concerns this clone: TCRdb shows a much larger clone's protein in place of this DNA's translation, and the two differ at residues 15 and 16, likely through a read error; the protein shown is translated from the DNA. The gene calls are TRDV1 and TRDJ1; TRDD3 matches at 13 bases. Germline V gives CDR1 TSWWSYY, CDR2 QGS. V shed 9 bases and J 10 bases; nucleotides not matched to a gene: 26. The CDR3 totals 19 residues. DNA of the CDR3: TGTGCTCTCAATCACAAGGCAAACTGGGGGATACGGCCCACCCATATACTCATCTTT. It yields the protein CALNHKANWGIRPTHILIF.